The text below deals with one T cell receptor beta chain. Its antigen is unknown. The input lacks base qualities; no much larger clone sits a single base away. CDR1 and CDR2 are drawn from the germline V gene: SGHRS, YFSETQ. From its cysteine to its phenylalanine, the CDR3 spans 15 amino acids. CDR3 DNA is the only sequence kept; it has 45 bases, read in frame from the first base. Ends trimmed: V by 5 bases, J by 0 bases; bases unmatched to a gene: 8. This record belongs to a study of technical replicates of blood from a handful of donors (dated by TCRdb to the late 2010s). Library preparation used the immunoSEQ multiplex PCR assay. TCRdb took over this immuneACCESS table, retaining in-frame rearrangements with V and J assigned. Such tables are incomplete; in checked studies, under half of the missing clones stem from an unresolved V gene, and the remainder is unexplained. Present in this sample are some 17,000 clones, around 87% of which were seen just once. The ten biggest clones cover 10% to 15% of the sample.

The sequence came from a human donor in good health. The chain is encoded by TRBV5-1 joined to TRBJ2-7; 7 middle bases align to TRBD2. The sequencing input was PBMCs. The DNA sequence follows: TGCGCCAGCAGGCTCCTAGCGGAGAGCTCCTACGAGCAGTACTTC. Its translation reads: CASRLLAESSYEQYF. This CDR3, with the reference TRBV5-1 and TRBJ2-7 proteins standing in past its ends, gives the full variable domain KAGVTQTPRYLIKTRGQQVTLSCSPISGHRSVSWYQQTPGQGLQFLFEYFSETQRNKGNFPGRFSGRQFSNSRSEMNVSTLELGDSALYLCASRLLAESSYEQYFGPGTRLTVT.